These 11 T cell receptor beta chains were all obtained from the same sample, sequenced in a study of shared clonotypes between healthy human individuals. Assay: immunoSEQ multiplex PCR; the TCRdb copy retains only in-frame clones and omits some. Among around 750,000 clones, 74% were seen once, and the ten largest hold 1.7%. Sequencing was performed on memory CD4+ T cells sorted from blood. This sample's subset: CD45RA-negative fraction. The receptors shown here come from a woman in her 30s in good health.

CDR3 residues: CASSSGGDTQYF. The CDR3 nucleotides read TGCGCCAGCAGCTCCGGGGGAGATACGCAGTATTTT. The chain is built from TRBV5-1 and TRBJ2-3; TRBD2 is a possible D gene (6 bases). The CDR3 length is 12 residues. V was cut by 3 bases and J by 5 bases, with 7 bases left in between. CDR1 and CDR2 from the germline V gene are SGHRS and YFSETQ.

The chain links TRBV7-9 to TRBJ1-1; the D gene is possibly TRBD1 (5 bases). Looked up from germline, CDR1 is SEHNR and CDR2 is FQNEAQ (reference sequence). V gave up 4 bases and J gave up 4 bases, with 13 bases separating them. The CDR3 sequence is 14 residues long. CDR3 protein: CASSWGTGGTEAFF. The CDR3 nucleotides are TGTGCCAGCAGCTGGGGGACGGGTGGCACTGAAGCTTTCTTT.

Note on this clone: Other DNA sequences in this sample translate to the same CDR3. The chain joins TRBV6-6 to TRBJ2-1; possible D gene TRBD2, 5 bases. CDR1 and CDR2 (germline): MNHNY, SVGAGI (reference sequence). With 7 bases removed from V and 4 bases from J, the gap between germline ends came to 11 bases. There are 13 residues in the CDR3. CDR3 DNA sequence: TGTGCCAGCACCCGGGGTCAATACAATGAGCAGTTCTTC. It specifies CASTRGQYNEQFF.

V usage is TRBV11-2 and J usage is TRBJ1-1; 8 positions agree with TRBD1. CDR3 length: 12 amino acids. Trimming removed 1 base from V and 12 bases from J; junction bases left unmatched: 4. The V gene's germline CDR1 is SGHAT and CDR2 FQNNGV. Here the CDR3 DNA reads TGTGCCAGCAGCTTAGGGACAGGGAGATCTTTCTTT. It codes for CASSLGTGRSFF.

The chain is built from TRBV2 and TRBJ2-3; the match to TRBD2 covers 9 bases. The germline V gene has CDR1 SNHLY and CDR2 FYNNEI. The CDR3 loop spans 15 amino acids. V lost 7 bases and J lost 2; bases outside the gene matches: 7. CDR3 in DNA: TGTGCCAGCAAGCTAGCGGGAACCGCCACAGATACGCAGTATTTT. As protein: CASKLAGTATDTQYF.

This chain uses TRBV18 with TRBJ2-5, with a possible D match to TRBD2 (5 bases). The CDR3 contains 15 residues. With 2 bases removed from V and 5 bases from J, the gap between germline ends came to 15 bases. The germline gives CDR1 KGHSH, CDR2 LQKENI. CDR3 nucleotides: TGTGCCAGCTCACCAAGTGTGGCAGGCGGGGAGACCCAGTACTTC. Amino acid sequence: CASSPSVAGGETQYF.

Comment on this clone: Other DNA sequences of this sample code for an identical CDR3. V and J are TRBV6-1 and TRBJ2-7, with D uncertain. With 2 bases removed from V and 4 bases from J, the gap between germline ends came to 3 bases. The CDR3 has 11 residues. Looked up from germline, CDR1 is MNHNS and CDR2 is SASEGT. CDR3 amino acids: CASSERYEQYF. CDR3 nucleotide sequence: TGTGCCAGCAGTGAACGATACGAGCAGTACTTC.

The table lists this clone with a count of one. The V call is TRBV5-5, the J call TRBJ2-2; D gene uncertain. This CDR3 contains 11 residues. The V and J ends lost 6 bases and 4 bases respectively, with 4 bases between them. Germline V gene sequence: CDR1 SGHKS, CDR2 YYEKEE (reference sequence). The CDR3 region is CASTLTGELFF. The CDR3 DNA reads as TGTGCCAGCACCCTCACCGGGGAGCTGTTTTTT. Complete variable domain (other parts from reference TRBV5-5 and TRBJ2-2): DAGVTQSPTHLIKTRGQQVTLRCSPISGHKSVSWYQQVLGQGPQFIFQYYEKEERGRGNFPDRFSARQFPNYSSELNVNALLLGDSALYLCASTLTGELFFGEGSRLTVL.

This clone appeared a single time. The chain employs TRBV28 and TRBJ2-3; 12 bases fit TRBD2. The CDR3 length is 16 residues. The V gene end was trimmed by 4 bases and the J gene end by 5 bases; junction bases not matched to a gene: 7. From germline, CDR1 is MDHEN and CDR2 SYDVKM. The CDR3 DNA follows: TGTGCCAGCAGTTCGTCACTAGCGGGAGGAATAGATACGCAGTATTTT. It codes for CASSSSLAGGIDTQYF.

This clone was observed once. CDR3 protein: CASSEAREQETQYF. The CDR3 DNA follows: TGTGCCAGCAGTGAAGCTCGTGAACAAGAGACCCAGTACTTC. This sequence joins TRBV25-1 and TRBJ2-5; D is unclear. Germline assignment: CDR1 MGHDK and CDR2 SYGVNS. This CDR3 is built from 14 residues. V gave up 2 bases and J gave up 2 bases, with 9 bases separating them.

Turning to this clone: This CDR3 is also generated by other DNA sequences in the sample. This chain connects TRBV7-2 to TRBJ1-1; a weak D match, TRBD1 (5 bases). This CDR3 region has 13 residues. Trimming took 6 bases from V and 3 from J, leaving 11 bases between them. Germline lookup yields CDR1 SGHTA and CDR2 FQGNSA. The CDR3 loop reads CASSPQGYTEAFF. Here the CDR3 DNA reads TGTGCCAGCAGTCCCCAGGGTTACACTGAAGCTTTCTTT.